Listed here are 28 T cell receptor beta chains from one sample, sequenced in a study of blood T cell repertoires in COVID-19. Here immunoSEQ multiplex PCR was the method, and the copy in TCRdb shows in-frame clones only, minus some. The table includes around 400,000 clones, approximately 90% detected once. Material for sequencing was PBMCs or T cells enriched from blood (not recorded which). These TCRs come from a woman aged 40 to 50 who had been exposed to COVID-19.

This rearrangement joins TRBV6-5 to TRBJ1-6, with 8 bases fitting TRBD1. V lost 5 bases to trimming and J lost 7 bases; unmatched junction nucleotides: 7. CDR3 length: 15 residues. From germline, CDR1 is MNHEY and CDR2 SVGAGI. CDR3 sequence (DNA): TGTGCCAGCAGTCTAAGGACAGGGAGGAATTCACCCCTCCACTTT. Amino acid sequence: CASSLRTGRNSPLHF.

The chain carries TRBV11-2 and TRBJ1-2; D gene unclear. CDR1 and CDR2 from the germline V gene are SGHAT and FQNNGV. The CDR3 spans 15 residues. Trimming cost V 1 base and J 2 bases, with 11 bases left between them. The CDR3 sequence is CASSLARTPNYGYTF. As DNA, the CDR3 is TGTGCCAGCAGCTTAGCCCGCACACCGAACTATGGCTACACCTTC. Full variable domain (rest looked up from reference TRBV11-2 and TRBJ1-2): EAGVAQSPRYKIIEKRQSVAFWCNPISGHATLYWYQQILGQGPKLLIQFQNNGVVDDSQLPKDRFSAERLKGVDSTLKIQPAKLEDSAVYLCASSLARTPNYGYTFGSGTRLTVV.

This clone has more than one count but fewer than ten. The V call is TRBV19, the J call TRBJ1-2; D might be TRBD1 (6 bases). The CDR3 has 15 residues. V lost 7 bases and J lost 5, with 20 bases in between. In germline, CDR1 is LNHDA, CDR2 SQIVND (reference sequence). CDR3 bases: TGTGCCAGTATCCCTTCCAGGGACAACCTTTATGGCTACACCTTC. Protein product: CASIPSRDNLYGYTF.

The rearrangement links TRBV29-1 to TRBJ1-5; 7 nucleotides align to TRBD1. CDR1 SQVTM and CDR2 ANQGSEA come from the germline V gene. CDR3 length: 14 residues. Trimming cost V 0 bases and J 7 bases; bases outside gene matches: 6. CDR3 sequence (DNA): TGCAGCGTTGAAGATAAGGGGGCGGGGCAGCCCCAGCATTTT. This gives the protein CSVEDKGAGQPQHF.

This sequence joins TRBV19 and TRBJ1-1, with 10 bases matching TRBD1. Germline lookup yields CDR1 LNHDA and CDR2 SQIVND (reference sequence). This CDR3 has 15 amino acids. With V trimmed by 7 bases and J by 3 bases, 8 bases remained unmatched. CDR3 DNA: TGTGCCAGTAATGGCCTTGGGACAGGGGACACTGAAGCTTTCTTT. Translating gives CASNGLGTGDTEAFF.

The chain combines TRBV6-2 or TRBV6-3 with TRBJ2-3, with 10 positions matching TRBD2. CDR3 length equals 15 residues. Germline CDR1 is MNHEY and CDR2 is SVGEGT. V shed 3 bases, J shed 4 bases, and the junction held 4 bases outside the gene matches. CDR3 in DNA: TGTGCCAGCAGTTATCTAGCGGGAGTTCCAGATACGCAGTATTTT. The encoded protein is CASSYLAGVPDTQYF.

The V call is TRBV10-2, the J call TRBJ2-1; D possibly corresponds to TRBD1 (6 bases). Germline V gene data show CDR1 as WSHSY and CDR2 as SAAADI. This CDR3 is built from 15 residues. Trimming cost V 6 bases and J 4 bases, with 16 bases left between them. CDR3: CASSPPNRVYNEQFF. In DNA form, the CDR3 reads TGCGCCAGCAGCCCTCCGAACAGGGTGTACAATGAGCAGTTCTTC.

Of note for this clone: Other nucleotide sequences from this sample produce the same CDR3. The V gene is TRBV19, the J gene TRBJ1-5; TRBD1 matches 10 bases. Germline lookup yields CDR1 LNHDA and CDR2 SQIVND (reference sequence). V lost 3 bases, J lost 6 bases, and 2 bases stayed unmatched. The CDR3 sequence is 14 residues long. The CDR3 spells CASSIRDRGQPQHF. The CDR3 DNA reads as TGTGCCAGTAGTATTAGGGACAGGGGTCAGCCCCAGCATTTT.

The rearrangement uses TRBV18 and TRBJ1-1; D uncertain. Trimming cost V 2 bases and J 5 bases, with 12 bases left between them. Germline V gives CDR1 KGHSH, CDR2 LQKENI. The CDR3 has 14 amino acids. The chain's CDR3 is CASSPSGSPTEAFF. The CDR3 region has the DNA TGTGCCAGCTCACCATCGGGGAGCCCGACTGAAGCTTTCTTT. Using reference TRBV18 and TRBJ1-1 for the parts outside the CDR3, the full variable domain is NAGVMQNPRHLVRRRGQEARLRCSPMKGHSHVYWYRQLPEEGLKFMVYLQKENIIDESGMPKERFSAEFPKEGPSILRIQQVVRGDSAAYFCASSPSGSPTEAFFGQGTRLTVV.

The CDR3 here is CSASFRATGGETQYF. Here the CDR3 DNA reads TGCAGTGCTAGTTTCCGGGCAACCGGGGGGGAGACCCAGTACTTC. The chain has TRBV20-1 and TRBJ2-5; 7 positions agree with TRBD2. J was trimmed by 5 bases and V by 3 bases; bases with no gene match: 12. The CDR3 is 15 amino acids. Germline CDR1 is DFQATT and CDR2 is SNEGSKA (reference sequence).

The rearrangement links TRBV19 to TRBJ1-3, with D hard to call. The CDR3 spans 14 residues. In germline, CDR1 is LNHDA, CDR2 SQIVND (reference sequence). Deletions cut 7 bases from V and 0 bases from J, with 10 bases between. CDR3 loop: CASTSHNSGNTIYF. For the CDR3, the DNA is TGTGCCAGTACCTCACATAACTCTGGAAACACCATATATTTT.

The count of this clone is one. V is TRBV7-9 and J is TRBJ2-7; 7 nucleotides line up with TRBD1. V shed 1 base, J shed 3 bases, and the junction held 3 bases outside the gene matches. The CDR3 is 14 amino acids. The germline CDR1 and CDR2 sequences are SEHNR and FQNEAQ (reference sequence). CDR3 DNA: TGTGCCAGCAGCTTAGGGGACAGCTACTACGAGCAGTACTTC. Translation: CASSLGDSYYEQYF.

The gene calls are TRBV18 and TRBJ1-1, with D unresolved. Trimming stripped 5 bases from V and 0 bases from J, with 7 bases between. The CDR3 sequence is 13 residues long. The V gene's germline CDR1 is KGHSH and CDR2 LQKENI. The CDR3 loop reads CASSSDLNTEAFF. CDR3 nucleotide sequence: TGTGCCAGCTCATCAGACTTGAACACTGAAGCTTTCTTT. Looking up the rest from reference TRBV18 and TRBJ1-1 gives the full variable domain: NAGVMQNPRHLVRRRGQEARLRCSPMKGHSHVYWYRQLPEEGLKFMVYLQKENIIDESGMPKERFSAEFPKEGPSILRIQQVVRGDSAAYFCASSSDLNTEAFFGQGTRLTVV.

The V and J genes are TRBV11-3 and TRBJ2-1, with 9 bases aligning to TRBD1. V lost 1 base, J lost 3 bases, and 4 bases stayed unmatched. From germline, CDR1 is SGHNT and CDR2 YENEEA. The CDR3 has 16 amino acids. The CDR3 coding sequence is TGTGCCAGCAGCTTAGGAGGGGACAGGGACTACAATGAGCAGTTCTTC. The encoded protein is CASSLGGDRDYNEQFF.

This clone is a singleton in its sample. The genes are TRBV7-3 and TRBJ2-3, with TRBD1 as a possible D gene (5 bases). Germline V gene data show CDR1 as SGHTA and CDR2 as FQGTGA. Between the trimmed V and J ends, which lost 2 bases and 4 bases, there was a span of 7 bases. The CDR3 is 13 amino acids. The CDR3 DNA reads as TGTGCCAGCAGCTTAGAAGGGGCAGATACGCAGTATTTT. Translated: CASSLEGADTQYF.

The chain employs TRBV27 and TRBJ1-2; D call uncertain. CDR1 is MNHEY, CDR2 SMNVEV, per germline (reference sequence). V was shortened by 0 bases and J by 0 bases, with 14 bases between the two germline ends. The CDR3 sequence is 17 residues long. The CDR3 coding sequence is TGTGCCAGCAGTTTATCGATGGCGGATTCAGCTAACTATGGCTACACCTTC. Translated: CASSLSMADSANYGYTF.

CDR3 region: CASSRGQRHIQYF. DNA for the CDR3: TGTGCCAGCAGCCGGGGACAGAGGCACATTCAGTACTTC. The chain is built from TRBV11-3 and TRBJ2-4; 7 nucleotides agree with TRBD1. The length of the CDR3 is 13 residues. Germline V gives CDR1 SGHNT, CDR2 YENEEA. With V trimmed by 5 bases and J by 8 bases, 6 bases remained unmatched.

The rearrangement joins TRBV11-3 to TRBJ2-3; 8 bases map to TRBD1. CDR3 length: 13 residues. Trimming cost V 7 bases and J 1 base; bases outside gene matches: 1. Germline V gene sequence: CDR1 SGHNT, CDR2 YENEEA. CDR3 sequence (DNA): TGTGCCAGCACGGGACAGGGCACAGATACGCAGTATTTT. This gives the protein CASTGQGTDTQYF.

This chain joins TRBV11-2 and TRBJ2-3; D unresolved. Per germline, CDR1 SGHAT and CDR2 FQNNGV. The length of the CDR3 is 11 residues. Deletions cut 2 bases from V and 6 bases from J, with 3 bases between. CDR3 DNA sequence: TGTGCCAGCAGCTTACGGGATACGCAGTATTTT. Translating gives CASSLRDTQYF.

This clone appeared a single time. This sequence joins TRBV24-1 and TRBJ2-1, with TRBD1 matching 7 bases. Germline values: CDR1 KGHDR, CDR2 SFDVKD. The junction had 9 bases not matched to a gene; V was cut back by 9 bases and J by 5 bases. The CDR3 contains 14 residues. In DNA, the CDR3 is TGTGCCACCGTAGCCGGGACAGAGAACAATGAGCAGTTCTTC. It is translated as CATVAGTENNEQFF.

This chain uses TRBV11-2 with TRBJ2-1, with TRBD2 matching 8 bases. J lost 7 bases, V lost 5 bases, and 19 bases had no gene match. CDR1 and CDR2 from the germline V gene are SGHAT and FQNNGV. CDR3 length equals 18 residues. The CDR3: CASSLRLGKTRGGNEQFF. CDR3 in DNA: TGTGCCAGCAGCCTCCGACTCGGGAAAACCCGGGGGGGGAATGAGCAGTTCTTC.

The chain employs TRBV5-1 and TRBJ1-3; 7 nucleotides match TRBD1. V shed 3 bases, J shed 0 bases, and the junction held 3 bases outside the gene matches. This CDR3 comprises 15 residues. Germline-derived CDR1 and CDR2 are SGHRS and YFSETQ. The CDR3 protein is CASSSGTVSGNTIYF. In nucleotides, the CDR3 is TGCGCCAGCAGCTCGGGGACAGTCTCTGGAAACACCATATATTTT.

The gene calls are TRBV6-5 and TRBJ1-2; possible D gene TRBD1, 5 bases. CDR1 is MNHEY, CDR2 SVGAGI, per germline. This CDR3 is built from 13 residues. With 7 bases removed from V and 4 bases from J, the gap between germline ends came to 13 bases. The CDR3 protein is CASKAGLGYGYTF. CDR3 DNA sequence: TGTGCCAGCAAAGCAGGGTTGGGCTATGGCTACACCTTC.

The rearrangement links TRBV6-1 to TRBJ1-2; TRBD1 is a possible D gene (6 bases). CDR1 is MNHNS and CDR2 is SASEGT in the germline V gene. The CDR3 spans 14 residues. Between the trimmed V and J ends, which lost 3 bases and 12 bases, there was a span of 20 bases. This CDR3 is CASSDQTGRVGHTF. The CDR3 DNA sequence: TGTGCCAGCAGTGATCAGACAGGCAGGGTGGGTCACACCTTC.

This chain joins TRBV7-3 and TRBJ2-1; D is uncertain. CDR3 size: 19 residues. Germline-derived CDR1 and CDR2 are SGHTA and FQGTGA. The ends were cut back, 2 bases at V and 0 bases at J, with 20 bases in the middle. The CDR3 bases are TGTGCCAGCAGCTTATATCCCAAGGTTGGTTGGAGCTCCTACAATGAGCAGTTCTTC. As protein: CASSLYPKVGWSSYNEQFF. The full variable domain, in which reference TRBV7-3 and TRBJ2-1 provide the parts outside the CDR3, is GAGVSQTPSNKVTEKGKYVELRCDPISGHTALYWYRQSLGQGPEFLIYFQGTGAADDSGLPNDRFFAVRPEGSVSTLKIQRTERGDSAVYLCASSLYPKVGWSSYNEQFFGPGTRLTVL.

V usage is TRBV7-3 and J usage is TRBJ2-2, with 13 bases matching TRBD2. The CDR3 runs to 19 residues. Germline V gene sequence: CDR1 SGHTA, CDR2 FQGTGA. V lost 4 bases, J lost 4 bases, and 12 bases stayed unmatched. CDR3 protein: CASSYGTTSGGRFTGELFF. The CDR3 DNA is TGTGCCAGCAGCTATGGGACGACTAGCGGGGGGCGATTCACCGGGGAGCTGTTTTTT.

The chain recombines TRBV19 with TRBJ2-3; TRBD2 matches at 8 bases. The CDR3 is made up of 15 amino acids. Germline loops: CDR1 LNHDA, CDR2 SQIVND (reference sequence). The V segment lost 1 base and the J segment 5 bases; nucleotides outside the gene matches: 5. The CDR3 loop is CASSIAAGGRDTQYF. The CDR3 DNA follows: TGTGCCAGTAGTATAGCGGCGGGGGGTCGAGATACGCAGTATTTT.

The chain employs TRBV24-1 and TRBJ2-1, with 7 bases identical to TRBD1. J lost 1 base, V lost 3 bases, and 2 bases had no gene match. The CDR3 contains 15 residues. Germline V gives CDR1 KGHDR, CDR2 SFDVKD. In nucleotides, the CDR3 is TGTGCCACCAGTGATCCGGACAGGTCCTACAATGAGCAGTTCTTC. It is translated as CATSDPDRSYNEQFF.